Reported below is one T cell receptor beta chain. Sequencing used immunoSEQ multiplex PCR; TCRdb keeps in-frame clones, though not all of them. The sample lists around 100,000 clones; 70% to 90% were seen once. This specimen belongs to a study of blood T cell repertoires in COVID-19. Turning to the study itself: Donors in the United States, Italy and Spain gave samples during acute or convalescent COVID-19.

The source is a man in his fifties or sixties in a cohort sampled during active COVID-19. Sequencing was carried out using peripheral blood.

CDR3 nucleotides: TGTGCCAGCAGCGCTAGCCCGGGCGACACTGAAGCTTTCTTT. It codes for CASSASPGDTEAFF. This sequence joins TRBV2 and TRBJ1-1; no firm D call. This CDR3 contains 14 residues. V was clipped by 6 bases and J by 3 bases, with 14 bases between them. CDR1 is SNHLY and CDR2 is FYNNEI in the germline V gene.